This T cell receptor (beta chain) was sequenced during a study of cytomegalovirus exposure and HLA in healthy donors. In regard to this clone: The antigen is unknown.

The CDR3 length is 17 residues. V was pared by 4 bases and J by 7 bases, with 11 bases of the junction left unmatched. Germline V CDR1 and CDR2: PRHDT, FYEKMQ (reference sequence). A multiplex PCR was run with 60 Vbeta primers and 13 Jbeta primers. This table comes from immunoSEQ multiplex PCR, and its TCRdb copy is limited to in-frame clones, with some not included. The sample has some 120,000 clones, 77% seen once; the top ten hold 5.8%. Unrecorded immune exposure was likely among donors, who were nominally healthy when sampled. The study's findings and limits: Later analysis showed TCR association rates varying by HLA locus, highest for DRB1 and lowest for HLA-C. It was assumed in the presence/absence analyses that sequencing depth was roughly uniform across donors.

Input material: PBMCs. The receptor's source is a man younger than 30 in good health and CMV-seropositive. This chain connects TRBV13 to TRBJ1-6; TRBD1 agrees at 9 bases. CDR3 residues: CASSSSEDRGWNSPLHF. The CDR3 DNA reads as TGTGCCAGCAGCTCATCGGAGGACAGGGGATGGAATTCACCCCTCCACTTT.